This T cell receptor (beta chain) was captured by sequencing in a study of cytomegalovirus exposure and HLA in healthy donors. Study in general: Sequencing of about 179 million T cells in an earlier analysis found more than 100 million unique TCR beta sequences. Study-wide points: Relative to the roughly 700-donor mean, N-insertions were reportedly fewer in an Asian-associated ancestry cluster in a later analysis. A later analysis showed that HLA-associated TCR beta chains had undergone more clonal expansion than equally common others. Highly shared variants forming one cluster were likely a sequencing artifact.

A word on this clone: As yet, its antigen is unknown.

The V end lost 3 bases, the J end lost 2 bases, and 10 bases lay between the germline ends. Per germline, CDR1 SGHKS and CDR2 YYEKEE (reference sequence). The length of the CDR3 is 14 residues. The PCR employed 60 Vbeta primers together with 13 Jbeta primers. The method was immunoSEQ multiplex PCR; TCRdb's version includes in-frame clones alone and lacks a portion of them. The table has 150,000 to 200,000 clones, 87% seen once. The gene calls are TRBV5-5 and TRBJ2-3; maybe TRBD2 (7 bases). Material for sequencing was PBMCs. The origin of this receptor is a girl younger than two in good health and CMV-seronegative. The CDR3 loop is CASSWGGLTDTQYF. CDR3 DNA sequence: TGTGCCAGCAGCTGGGGGGGGCTCACAGATACGCAGTATTTT. Using reference TRBV5-5 and TRBJ2-3 for the parts outside the CDR3, the full variable domain is DAGVTQSPTHLIKTRGQQVTLRCSPISGHKSVSWYQQVLGQGPQFIFQYYEKEERGRGNFPDRFSARQFPNYSSELNVNALLLGDSALYLCASSWGGLTDTQYFGPGTRLTVL.